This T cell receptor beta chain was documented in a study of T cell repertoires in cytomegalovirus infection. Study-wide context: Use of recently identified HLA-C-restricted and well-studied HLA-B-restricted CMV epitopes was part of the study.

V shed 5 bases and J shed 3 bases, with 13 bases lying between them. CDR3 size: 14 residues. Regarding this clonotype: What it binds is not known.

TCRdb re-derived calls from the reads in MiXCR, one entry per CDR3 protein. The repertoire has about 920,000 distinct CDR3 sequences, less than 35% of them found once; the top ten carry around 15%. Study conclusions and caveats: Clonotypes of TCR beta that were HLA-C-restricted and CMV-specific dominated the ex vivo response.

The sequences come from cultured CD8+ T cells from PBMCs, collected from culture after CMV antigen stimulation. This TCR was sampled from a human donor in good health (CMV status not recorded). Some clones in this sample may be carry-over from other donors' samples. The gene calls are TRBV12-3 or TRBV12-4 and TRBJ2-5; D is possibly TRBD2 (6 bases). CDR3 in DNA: TGTGCCAGCAGTCCCGGGGGTCGCAAAGAGACCCAGTACTTC. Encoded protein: CASSPGGRKETQYF.